Presented here are 15 T cell receptor beta chains from one specimen sequenced in a study of cytomegalovirus exposure and HLA in healthy donors. With 60 Vbeta and 13 Jbeta primers, the PCR was carried out. TCRdb's table, derived via immunoSEQ multiplex PCR, lists solely in-frame clones and lacks some. The sample contains roughly 190,000 clones, 70% to 75% of which appear only once. Sample: PBMCs. Receptor source: a woman between 25 and 40 years old in good health and CMV-seropositive.

A note on this clone: One end of the junction is discordant with germline, which a read error may explain. V usage is TRBV7-9 and J usage is TRBJ2-7, with D tentatively TRBD1 (5 bases). The CDR3 loop spans 14 amino acids. Germline V CDR1 and CDR2: SEHNR, FQNEAQ (reference sequence). In DNA, the CDR3 is TGTGCCAGCAGCTTAGGGCAGGGCTCCCACGAGCAGTACTTC. Translated: CASSLGQGSHEQYF.

This clone has a single count. This chain connects TRBV5-1 to TRBJ2-1; 13 nucleotides match TRBD2. V dropped 3 bases and J dropped 5; count of bases not matched to a gene: 8. CDR3 length equals 17 residues. The V gene's germline CDR1 is SGHRS and CDR2 YFSETQ. Here the CDR3 reads CASSSRLAGGAHNEQFF. CDR3 bases: TGCGCCAGCAGCTCCCGACTAGCGGGAGGAGCGCACAATGAGCAGTTCTTC.

DNA of the CDR3: TGTGCCAGCAGCACCCACATCCCACTAGCGGGAGAGAGATACGAGCAGTACTTC. This codes for CASSTHIPLAGERYEQYF. V usage is TRBV21-1 and J usage is TRBJ2-7; TRBD2 is the table's D call, not checked against the DNA. TRBV21-1 is designated a pseudogene. This CDR3 region has 18 residues.

The rearrangement uses TRBV18 and TRBJ1-4; possible D gene TRBD1, 6 bases. Looked up from germline, CDR1 is KGHSH and CDR2 is LQKENI. The CDR3 covers 16 residues. V lost 5 bases and J 8 bases, leaving 21 bases between the germline ends. The CDR3 DNA sequence: TGTGCCAGCTCAACGACGAGGGGGACGCGAGACGAAAAACTGTTTTTT. As protein: CASSTTRGTRDEKLFF.

V and J are TRBV27 and TRBJ1-4; weak D call: TRBD1 (5 bases). Germline V gene data show CDR1 as MNHEY and CDR2 as SMNVEV (reference sequence). The CDR3 has 14 amino acids. The V and J ends lost 2 bases and 8 bases respectively, with 12 bases between them. The chain's CDR3 is CASSLVQGGEKLFF. Here the CDR3 DNA reads TGTGCCAGCAGTTTAGTCCAGGGTGGAGAAAAACTGTTTTTT.

In regard to this clone: A read error may produce the germline difference seen at one junction end. The V call is TRBV28, the J call TRBJ2-7, with 8 nucleotides matching TRBD1. This CDR3 contains 11 residues. Germline values: CDR1 MDHEN, CDR2 SYDVKM. The CDR3 coding sequence is TGTGCCAGCAGTTCCGCGGACAGGGTGCACTTC. This sequence encodes CASSSADRVHF.

The chain joins TRBV5-8 to TRBJ2-2; TRBD2 matches 9 bases. Germline CDR1 SGHTS, CDR2 YDEGEE. Trimming removed 1 base from V and 7 bases from J; junction bases left unmatched: 14. The CDR3 consists of 18 residues. The CDR3 DNA is TGTGCCAGCAGCTTGCCATTCCGAAAGCGGGAGGAGGGCGGGGAGCTGTTTTTT. Residues: CASSLPFRKREEGGELFF.

The chain couples TRBV6-7 to TRBJ1-5, with a weak D call TRBD1 (6 bases). TRBV6-7 is noted as an ORF with a role that remains uncertain. The CDR3 is made up of 15 amino acids. Trimming removed 11 bases from V and 6 bases from J, with 23 bases in between. The CDR3 is CAGRRGRGCGQPQHF. As DNA, the CDR3 is TGTGCCGGACGAAGGGGGAGGGGATGTGGTCAGCCCCAGCATTTT.

The chain recombines TRBV28 with TRBJ2-7, with 8 bases identical to TRBD1. Unmatched junction bases numbered 4, after V lost 3 bases and J lost 0 bases. CDR1 is MDHEN and CDR2 is SYDVKM in the germline V gene. The CDR3 runs to 15 residues. CDR3 region: CASSLMTGASYEQYF. The CDR3 DNA sequence: TGTGCCAGCAGTTTGATGACAGGGGCCTCCTACGAGCAGTACTTC.

This chain uses TRBV15 with TRBJ2-3; tentative D call: TRBD2 (6 bases). The CDR3 covers 15 residues. Trimming stripped 3 bases from V and 5 bases from J, with 15 bases between. The germline V gene encodes CDR1 LNHNV and CDR2 YYDKDF (reference sequence). CDR3 sequence: CATSRTRSGGDTQYF. The CDR3 DNA reads as TGTGCCACCAGCAGGACTAGGAGCGGCGGAGATACGCAGTATTTT.

This clone came up once. The CDR3 coding sequence is TGCGCCAGCAGCCTCTATGACCATACTACGGAGACCCAGTACTTC. This sequence encodes CASSLYDHTTETQYF. The V gene is TRBV5-1, the J gene TRBJ2-5; the D is unclear. Trimming shortened V by 4 bases and J by 5 bases, and 18 bases separated the two germline ends. The CDR3 runs 15 residues. Germline V CDR1 and CDR2: SGHRS, YFSETQ.

The CDR3 loop reads CASSFGADSPLHF. The CDR3, as DNA: TGTGCCAGTAGTTTTGGGGCAGATTCACCCCTCCACTTT. V is TRBV19 and J is TRBJ1-6; a possible D gene is TRBD1 (5 bases). This CDR3 has 13 amino acids. V lost 5 bases and J 8 bases, leaving 10 bases between the germline ends. Germline CDR1 and CDR2: LNHDA and SQIVND (reference sequence).

This rearrangement joins TRBV2 to TRBJ1-3; no firm D call. Germline assignment: CDR1 SNHLY and CDR2 FYNNEI. V dropped 4 bases and J dropped 0 bases, with 19 bases sitting between them. The length of the CDR3 is 18 residues. CDR3 region: CASSAMARHRVSGNTIYF. The DNA for the CDR3 is TGTGCCAGCAGTGCGATGGCGAGACATCGCGTCTCTGGAAACACCATATATTTT.

This rearrangement joins TRBV5-1 to TRBJ2-7, with 8 positions matching TRBD2. Germline V gives CDR1 SGHRS, CDR2 YFSETQ. The CDR3 sequence is 13 residues long. V shed 3 bases and J 12 bases; nucleotides not matched to a gene: 11. CDR3 sequence: CASSYPSGSEMYF. The DNA of the CDR3 is TGCGCCAGCAGCTACCCGAGCGGGAGTGAAATGTACTTC.

V usage is TRBV25-1 and J usage is TRBJ1-3, with 8 bases fitting TRBD1. The junction had 10 bases not matched to a gene; V was cut back by 4 bases and J by 2 bases. The CDR3 has 17 amino acids. Germline CDR1 is MGHDK and CDR2 is SYGVNS. The CDR3 loop reads CASSGPPDRATGNTIYF. The CDR3 DNA is TGTGCCAGCAGTGGGCCGCCGGACAGGGCAACTGGAAACACCATATATTTT.